This T cell receptor (beta chain) comes out of a study of tumor-infiltrating lymphocytes in primary liver carcinoma. Study summary: Patients' primary liver carcinoma was surgically resected.

This CDR3 spans 13 amino acids. The germline V gene has CDR1 SQVTM and CDR2 ANQGSEA. Broader study findings: Samples, which were bulk and unsorted, did not allow CD4+ and CD8+ repertoires to be compared. Tumor-adjacent and tumor-blood pairs overlapped less than tumor region pairs did.

Unsorted whole blood supplied the blood RNA, and germline DNA was isolated too. With around 520 ng total RNA as template and a constant-region primer, TCR beta cDNA was made. A slightly modified ARM-PCR protocol with three nested multiplex PCR rounds produced these TCR beta libraries. Primers for the first two PCR rounds were TRBV1-TRBV30 forward primers and a C-beta reverse primer (about 10 cycles per round). TCRdb itself ran the multiplex PCR reads through MiXCR, one entry per CDR3 protein. The sample includes about 310,000 distinct CDR3 sequences, 65% of them seen just once. In regard to this clonotype: The target antigen is unknown. An end of the junction differs from the germline gene, which may be a read error.

The source material was peripheral blood. This chain connects TRBV29-1 to TRBJ1-2; D gene uncertain. This clonotype originated in a man between 35 and 55 years old with primary liver carcinoma and hepatitis B virus infection. The DNA of the CDR3 is TGCAGCGTCTGTACTTACAACGACTATGACTACACCTTC. This encodes CSVCTYNDYDYTF.